The 25 T cell receptor beta chains below come from one sample, sequenced in a study of CD8 T cells in ankylosing spondylitis. Each CDR3 protein gets one entry after TCRdb re-called the 5' RACE reads with MiXCR. The data contain 200,000 to 300,000 distinct CDR3 sequences, roughly a quarter of them singletons. Sequencing was performed on blood, either unsorted or a sorted T cell fraction (not recorded which). The receptors derive from a male donor with ankylosing spondylitis or in good health (not recorded which).

This clonotype was counted a few times. The CDR3 reads CASRYRRASYNEQFF. CDR3 nucleotides: TGTGCCAGCAGGTACAGAAGGGCTTCCTACAATGAGCAGTTCTTC. This chain links TRBV6-2 or TRBV6-3 with TRBJ2-1; D gene ambiguous. CDR1 is MNHEY, CDR2 SVGEGT, per germline. The CDR3 has 15 amino acids. Trimming pared 6 bases from V and 1 base from J, leaving 13 bases between.

The chain has TRBV20-1 and TRBJ1-2; D call uncertain. This CDR3 is built from 12 residues. Germline loops: CDR1 DFQATT, CDR2 SNEGSKA (reference sequence). Trimming took 0 bases from V and 5 from J, leaving 7 bases between them. The CDR3, as DNA: TGCAGTGCTAGAGAGGAATTTTATGGCTACACCTTC. It codes for CSAREEFYGYTF.

This clonotype was seen ten or more times. The V gene is TRBV3-1, the J gene TRBJ1-3, with 10 positions matching TRBD1. Germline CDR1 LGHDT, CDR2 YNNKEL (reference sequence). The V segment lost 3 bases and the J segment 4 bases; nucleotides outside the gene matches: 3. This CDR3 region has 15 residues. The chain's CDR3 is CASSQGQGNGNTIYF. The CDR3 DNA reads TGTGCCAGCAGCCAGGGACAGGGGAACGGAAACACCATATATTTT.

There are a few counts of this clonotype. The chain uses TRBV5-1 and TRBJ2-3; 7 positions agree with TRBD2. V trimming: 4 bases; J trimming: 4 bases; junction bases outside the gene matches: 9. Germline V gene lookup returns CDR1 SGHRS and CDR2 YFSETQ. CDR3 length equals 15 residues. The CDR3 DNA follows: TGCGCCAGCAGCCTCCGGGGACGGGGGGCAGATACGCAGTATTTT. Residues: CASSLRGRGADTQYF. The whole variable domain, filled in from reference TRBV5-1 and TRBJ2-3, reads KAGVTQTPRYLIKTRGQQVTLSCSPISGHRSVSWYQQTPGQGLQFLFEYFSETQRNKGNFPGRFSGRQFSNSRSEMNVSTLELGDSALYLCASSLRGRGADTQYFGPGTRLTVL.

The genes are TRBV4-1 and TRBJ2-5; D is perhaps TRBD1 (5 bases). CDR1 and CDR2 from the germline V gene are MGHRA and YSYEKL. The CDR3 consists of 15 residues. V lost 4 bases and J 4 bases, leaving 16 bases between the germline ends. The CDR3 spells CASSLGPGPRETQYF. As DNA, the CDR3 is TGCGCCAGCAGCCTAGGGCCAGGGCCTAGAGAGACCCAGTACTTC.

The table lists this clonotype with many counts. The J gene is TRBJ2-1, the V gene TRBV29-1; no clear D. Germline V gene data show CDR1 as SQVTM and CDR2 as ANQGSEA. V lost 4 bases and J 8 bases, leaving 6 bases between the germline ends. The CDR3 has 10 amino acids. The CDR3 coding sequence is TGCAGCGTTGGTGACGATGAGCAGTTCTTC. Translated, it gives CSVGDDEQFF.

The genes are TRBV29-1 and TRBJ2-5, with 12 bases fitting TRBD2. In germline, CDR1 is SQVTM, CDR2 ANQGSEA. J gave up 2 bases and V 6 bases, and 4 bases lay outside the gene matches. The CDR3 extends over 14 amino acids. CDR3: CSVGGTSGQETQYF. In nucleotides, the CDR3 is TGCAGCGTCGGTGGGACTAGCGGGCAAGAGACCCAGTACTTC.

This clonotype was observed many times. The chain's CDR3 is CASRGQGALSNQPQHF. The CDR3 DNA reads TGTGCCAGCAGAGGACAGGGGGCTCTAAGCAATCAGCCCCAGCATTTT. V gene TRBV27 combines with J gene TRBJ1-5; TRBD1 matches at 11 bases. The CDR3 consists of 16 residues. The ends lost 6 bases at V and 1 base at J; junction bases unmatched: 5. Germline CDR1 is MNHEY and CDR2 is SMNVEV (reference sequence).

The table lists this clonotype with a few counts. V is TRBV20-1 and J is TRBJ2-7, with TRBD2 matching over 13 bases. This CDR3 contains 15 residues. From germline, CDR1 is DFQATT and CDR2 SNEGSKA (reference sequence). V lost 2 bases, J lost 5 bases, and 6 bases stayed unmatched. The chain's CDR3 is CSARLLAGGKHEQYF. CDR3 sequence (DNA): TGCAGTGCTAGATTACTAGCGGGGGGGAAACACGAGCAGTACTTC.

The rearrangement links TRBV29-1 to TRBJ2-3; maybe TRBD2 (5 bases). The CDR3 contains 13 residues. V lost 4 bases, J lost 0 bases, and 8 bases lay in between. Per the germline V gene, CDR1 is SQVTM and CDR2 is ANQGSEA. CDR3 bases: TGCAGCGTTGTCGAGGGTAGCACAGATACGCAGTATTTT. Its translation: CSVVEGSTDTQYF.

This clonotype was detected many times. This chain uses TRBV9 with TRBJ2-5; either TRBD1 or TRBD2 may supply D (5 bases each). The CDR3 spans 17 residues. Trimming removed 6 bases at V and 0 bases at J, with 21 bases between. Germline CDR1 is SGDLS and CDR2 is YYNGEE. CDR3 nucleotide sequence: TGTGCCAGCAACAGAGGATGGGACGGACTCTACCAAGAGACCCAGTACTTC. Translating gives CASNRGWDGLYQETQYF.

This chain joins TRBV12-3 or TRBV12-4 and TRBJ2-3; 12 positions agree with TRBD2. The CDR3 loop spans 16 amino acids. Trimming cost V 5 bases and J 2 bases; bases outside gene matches: 5. CDR3 protein: CASSIRLAGVTDTQYF. Here the CDR3 DNA reads TGTGCCAGCAGTATCCGACTAGCGGGAGTCACAGATACGCAGTATTTT.

The chain links TRBV15 to TRBJ2-1; 7 nucleotides align to TRBD1. The CDR3 loop spans 15 amino acids. Germline-derived CDR1 and CDR2 are LNHNV and YYDKDF (reference sequence). J was trimmed by 5 bases and V by 3 bases; bases with no gene match: 7. CDR3 region: CATSSRQGHHNEQFF. CDR3 sequence (DNA): TGTGCCACCAGCAGTAGACAGGGCCATCACAATGAGCAGTTCTTC. Based on the CDR3 plus reference TRBV15 and TRBJ2-1, the full variable domain is DAMVIQNPRYQVTQFGKPVTLSCSQTLNHNVMYWYQQKSSQAPKLLFHYYDKDFNNEADTPDNFQSRRPNTSFCFLDIRSPGLGDTAMYLCATSSRQGHHNEQFFGPGTRLTVL.

The chain combines TRBV7-2 with TRBJ2-3; 13 bases match TRBD2. V lost 5 bases and J lost 4; bases outside the gene matches: 6. The CDR3 is 16 amino acids. Germline CDR1 is SGHTA and CDR2 is FQGNSA. The CDR3 region has the DNA TGTGCCAGCAGCAAGGGGACTAGCGGGGTTTCAGATACGCAGTATTTT. Its translation is CASSKGTSGVSDTQYF.

This clonotype was seen repeatedly, ten times or more. Sequence at one end of the junction differs from germline and may be a read error. The gene calls are TRBV12-3 or TRBV12-4 and TRBJ2-3; the D is unclear. This CDR3 is 12 amino acids long. CDR3 in amino acids: CASSLDWDTQYF. The CDR3 DNA reads TGTGCCAGCAGCTTAGACTGGGATACGCAGTATTTT.

CDR3 in amino acids: CAIRGGDEQFF. The CDR3 DNA reads TGTGCCATCAGGGGGGGAGATGAGCAGTTCTTC. V gene TRBV10-3 combines with J gene TRBJ2-1; a possible D gene is TRBD2 (6 bases). Trimming cost V 6 bases and J 8 bases, with 8 bases left between them. The germline CDR1 and CDR2 sequences are ENHRY and SYGVKD. The CDR3 totals 11 residues.

The chain employs TRBV9 and TRBJ2-7; 7 bases align to TRBD1. Germline V gives CDR1 SGDLS, CDR2 YYNGEE. Unmatched junction bases numbered 9, after V lost 0 bases and J lost 6 bases. CDR3 length: 15 residues. CDR3 protein: CASSVGRQGGSEQYF. The CDR3 DNA reads as TGTGCCAGCAGCGTAGGCAGACAGGGTGGCTCCGAGCAGTACTTC.

This clonotype was picked up many times. This chain links TRBV5-1 with TRBJ2-3; D might be TRBD2 (5 bases). The germline V gene has CDR1 SGHRS and CDR2 YFSETQ. The V end was cut by 0 bases, the J end by 6 bases, with 14 bases between. The CDR3 sequence is 15 residues long. CDR3 nucleotides: TGCGCCAGCAGCTTGGAATTGGTTGGAGGCGATACGCAGTATTTT. It encodes CASSLELVGGDTQYF.

The J gene is TRBJ1-2, the V gene TRBV14; the D gene is possibly TRBD1 (6 bases). The CDR3 is 16 residues long. V was trimmed by 1 base and J by 8 bases, leaving 20 bases between them. CDR1 SGHDN and CDR2 FVKESK come from the germline V gene. CDR3: CASSQAPGPRRGGYTF. The CDR3 DNA sequence: TGTGCCAGCAGCCAAGCCCCTGGCCCCCGCAGGGGCGGCTACACCTTC.

This clonotype was seen just once. A much larger clone differs from this one at a single base, so this may be a read error. The chain employs TRBV5-1 and TRBJ2-3; 10 bases line up with TRBD2. The V gene's germline CDR1 is SGHRS and CDR2 YFSETQ. CDR3 length: 18 amino acids. This CDR3 reads CASATNPASGGGTDTQFF. CDR3 nucleotide sequence: TGCGCCAGCGCCACTAATCCGGCTAGCGGGGGTGGCACAGATACGCAGTTTTTT. Combining the CDR3 with reference TRBV5-1 and TRBJ2-3 gives the whole variable domain KAGVTQTPRYLIKTRGQQVTLSCSPISGHRSVSWYQQTPGQGLQFLFEYFSETQRNKGNFPGRFSGRQFSNSRSEMNVSTLELGDSALYLCASATNPASGGGTDTQFFGPGTRLTVL.

Here the CDR3 DNA reads TGTGCCAGCAGCTTGGAGGGACGCCGGGCAGATACGCAGTATTTT. It specifies CASSLEGRRADTQYF. This chain links TRBV5-5 with TRBJ2-3, with D perhaps assigned TRBD1 or TRBD2 (5 bases each). With 0 bases removed from V and 4 bases from J, the gap between germline ends came to 12 bases. This CDR3 spans 15 amino acids. Germline lookup yields CDR1 SGHKS and CDR2 YYEKEE (reference sequence).

This clonotype was seen repeatedly, ten times or more. The chain couples TRBV20-1 to TRBJ2-7; D not resolved. From germline, CDR1 is DFQATT and CDR2 SNEGSKA (reference sequence). V lost 0 bases and J 9 bases, leaving 9 bases between the germline ends. The CDR3 spans 11 residues. The CDR3 nucleotides are TGCAGTGCTAGAGATCCACAGCGGCAGTACTTC. Amino acids: CSARDPQRQYF.

This chain links TRBV12-3 or TRBV12-4 with TRBJ1-1; 7 bases match TRBD1. The CDR3 covers 15 residues. The ends lost 5 bases at V and 3 bases at J; junction bases unmatched: 9. The chain's CDR3 is CASSAHRGGDTEAFF. Written as DNA, the CDR3 is TGTGCCAGCAGTGCTCACAGGGGTGGGGACACTGAAGCTTTCTTT.

The chain combines TRBV12-3 or TRBV12-4 with TRBJ2-1; 7 bases match TRBD1. The ends lost 6 bases at V and 9 bases at J; junction bases unmatched: 8. The CDR3 loop spans 13 amino acids. CDR3 loop: CASRYSQGSEQFF. CDR3 nucleotide sequence: TGTGCCAGCAGATACTCACAGGGGTCTGAGCAGTTCTTC.

This clonotype has just a few counts. This sequence joins TRBV20-1 and TRBJ2-7; 8 bases align to TRBD1. In germline, CDR1 is DFQATT, CDR2 SNEGSKA (reference sequence). The CDR3 spans 11 residues. The CDR3: CSTGGNYEQYF. DNA for the CDR3: TGCAGCACAGGGGGGAACTACGAGCAGTACTTC.